One T cell receptor beta chain is described in this entry. The data originate from a study of blood T cell repertoires in COVID-19. Overall study: Collection of acute and convalescent COVID-19 samples took place in the United States, Italy and Spain.

The CDR3 is 17 amino acids. J was trimmed by 0 bases and V by 6 bases; bases with no gene match: 8. The germline CDR1 and CDR2 sequences are SGHDT and YYEEEE. Authors' data handling: Quantification of nucleated cells was approximated via reference gene primer amplification. Data came from immunoSEQ multiplex PCR; TCRdb stores just in-frame clones and leaves some out. That table gives V, J and clone size, and the DNA gave D and trimming. The sample has nearly 200,000 clones; 70% to 85% are singletons. Sequencing used peripheral blood. This TCR derives from a human donor with acute or convalescent COVID-19. The donor label of this sample is uncertain. The chain joins TRBV5-6 to TRBJ2-6; TRBD1 agrees at 8 bases. The CDR3 sequence: CASNPGTGSSGANVLTF. CDR3 DNA sequence: TGTGCCAGCAACCCCGGGACAGGCAGCTCTGGGGCCAACGTCCTGACTTTC.